This T cell receptor (beta chain) was sequenced during a study of T cell repertoires in cytomegalovirus infection. Looking at the study overall: As its CMV epitopes, the study selected recently identified HLA-C-restricted and well-studied HLA-B-restricted targets. Carrying CMV and the relevant HLA type showed in public TCR beta signatures. Study-level findings and limits: The cumulative frequency of public TCR beta families identified carriers of CMV plus the relevant HLA.

This clonotype has a handful of counts. Antigen: not known. Via MiXCR, TCRdb re-called the reads, giving one row per CDR3 protein. The sample contains around 300,000 distinct CDR3 sequences, roughly 21% of which appear only once. The clonotype was recovered from a human donor in good health (CMV status not recorded). Some clones in this sample may be carry-over from other donors' samples. The source material was cultured PBMCs, sampled from culture after CMV antigen stimulation.

The CDR3 here is CSARDLLANTDTQYF. CDR3 DNA sequence: TGCAGTGCTAGAGATCTTCTAGCGAACACAGATACGCAGTATTTT. J is TRBJ2-3 and V is TRBV20-1; perhaps TRBD2 as D (6 bases). V dropped 0 bases and J dropped 2 bases, with 12 bases sitting between them. The germline gives CDR1 DFQATT, CDR2 SNEGSKA (reference sequence). The CDR3 contains 15 residues.